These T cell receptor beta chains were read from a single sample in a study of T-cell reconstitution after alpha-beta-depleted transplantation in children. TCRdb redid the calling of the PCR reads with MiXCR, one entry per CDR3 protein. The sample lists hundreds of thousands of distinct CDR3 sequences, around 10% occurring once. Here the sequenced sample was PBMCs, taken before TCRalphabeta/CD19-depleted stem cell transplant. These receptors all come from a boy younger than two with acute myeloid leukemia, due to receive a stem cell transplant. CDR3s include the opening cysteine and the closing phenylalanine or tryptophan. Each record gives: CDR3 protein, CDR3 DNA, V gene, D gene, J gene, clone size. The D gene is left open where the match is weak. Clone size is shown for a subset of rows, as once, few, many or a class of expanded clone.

CDR3: CASSLENFWTGRQETQYF; DNA: TGCGCCAGCAGCTTGGAAAACTTTTGGACAGGAAGACAAGAGACCCAGTACTTC; V: TRBV5-1; D: TRBD1; J: TRBJ2-5; size: many
CDR3: CSVAGGGVDTQYF; DNA: TGCAGCGTTGCCGGGGGGGGCGTCGATACGCAGTATTTT; V: TRBV29-1; D: TRBD2; J: TRBJ2-3; size: NA
CDR3: CASSLTTDTQYF; DNA: TGTGCCAGCTCACTCACCACAGATACGCAGTATTTT; V: TRBV5-1; D: NA; J: TRBJ2-3; size: many
CDR3: CASGLAPGQGLDTQYF; DNA: TGTGCTAGTGGTTTGGCACCGGGACAGGGACTAGATACGCAGTATTTT; V: TRBV12-5; D: TRBD1; J: TRBJ2-3; size: many
CDR3: CASSQGEVLNYEQYF; DNA: TGCGCCAGCAGCCAAGGAGAGGTGCTAAACTACGAGCAGTACTTC; V: TRBV4-3; D: NA; J: TRBJ2-7; size: NA
CDR3: CASSSTGTSYEQYF; DNA: TGTGCCAGCAGTTCGACAGGGACCTCCTACGAGCAGTACTTC; V: TRBV7-2; D: TRBD1; J: TRBJ2-7; size: NA
CDR3: CSASSRTGGRYEQYF; DNA: TGCAGTGCTAGCTCCAGGACAGGGGGCCGCTACGAGCAGTACTTC; V: TRBV20-1; D: TRBD1; J: TRBJ2-7; size: many
CDR3: CASSQGLGHQETQYF; DNA: TGTGCCAGCAGCCAAGGTCTAGGGCACCAAGAGACCCAGTACTTC; V: TRBV3-1; D: NA; J: TRBJ2-5; size: few
CDR3: CASSFSGLAGGGQYF; DNA: TGTGCCAGCAGCTTTTCGGGACTAGCGGGAGGGGGGCAGTACTTC; V: TRBV7-9; D: TRBD2; J: TRBJ2-7; size: few
CDR3: CASSKYRQQCTDTQYF; DNA: TGTGCCAGCAGCAAATACCGACAGCAATGCACAGATACGCAGTATTTT; V: TRBV21-1; D: NA; J: TRBJ2-3; size: many
CDR3: CASVSRWTDSSYNSPLHF; DNA: TGTGCCAGCGTAAGCCGATGGACGGATAGCTCCTATAATTCACCCCTCCACTTT; V: TRBV27; D: NA; J: TRBJ1-6; size: many
CDR3: CASSYLATWDEQFF; DNA: TGTGCCAGCAGTTATTTGGCTACTTGGGATGAGCAGTTCTTC; V: TRBV6-5; D: NA; J: TRBJ2-1; size: few
CDR3: CASSLDPAGGLNEQFF; DNA: TGCGCCAGCAGCTTGGACCCAGCGGGGGGGCTCAATGAGCAGTTCTTC; V: TRBV5-1; D: TRBD2; J: TRBJ2-1; size: few
CDR3: CASSLDYWDFSSYEQYF; DNA: TGTGCCAGCAGCTTAGATTATTGGGACTTCAGCTCCTACGAGCAGTACTTC; V: TRBV7-9; D: NA; J: TRBJ2-7; size: many
CDR3: CASSTIRTDTQYF; DNA: TGTGCCAGCAGCACTATTCGCACAGATACGCAGTATTTT; V: TRBV7-3; D: NA; J: TRBJ2-3; size: many
CDR3: CATSMGDITGRETQYF; DNA: TGTGCCACCAGCATGGGTGACATCACAGGGCGAGAGACCCAGTACTTC; V: TRBV15; D: NA; J: TRBJ2-5; size: many
CDR3: CASSLVSSKNEQFF; DNA: TGTGCCAGCAGCTTAGTTTCTAGCAAAAATGAGCAGTTCTTC; V: TRBV7-2; D: NA; J: TRBJ2-1; size: many
CDR3: CSAADRVSNQPQHF; DNA: TGCAGTGCTGCGGACAGGGTTAGCAATCAGCCCCAGCATTTT; V: TRBV20-1; D: TRBD1; J: TRBJ1-5; size: many
CDR3: CASTWDSFWETQYF; DNA: TGTGCCAGCACTTGGGACAGTTTTTGGGAGACCCAGTACTTC; V: TRBV12-3/TRBV12-4; D: TRBD1; J: TRBJ2-5; size: many
CDR3: CSARQSGAGSPLHF; DNA: TGCAGTGCTAGACAATCTGGCGCGGGATCACCCCTCCACTTT; V: TRBV20-1; D: NA; J: TRBJ1-6; size: NA
CDR3: CASSPTSRGQGEKLFF; DNA: TGTGCCAGCAGCCCCACTTCTAGGGGGCAGGGTGAAAAACTGTTTTTT; V: TRBV4-2; D: TRBD1; J: TRBJ1-4; size: many
CDR3: CASSQKDRPIGMDLLPNSPLHF; DNA: TGTGCCAGCAGCCAGAAGGACAGGCCGATTGGCATGGACCTTTTACCAAATTCACCCCTCCACTTT; V: TRBV4-2; D: TRBD1; J: TRBJ1-6; size: NA
CDR3: CASQRAPGNNEQFF; DNA: TGTGCCAGCCAAAGGGCCCCTGGGAACAATGAGCAGTTCTTC; V: TRBV2; D: NA; J: TRBJ2-1; size: NA